This is a list of T cell receptor beta chains from one sample in a study of blood T cell repertoires in COVID-19. The data were produced by immunoSEQ multiplex PCR, yet TCRdb's version contains in-frame clones alone and is incomplete. The data contain roughly 500,000 clones, 70% to 90% of them seen just once; the ten biggest clones take up about 1.7%. Material: PBMCs or T cells enriched from blood (not recorded which). The receptors shown here come from a woman between 40 and 55 years old who had recovered from COVID-19. The CDR3 runs from the conserved cysteine through the conserved F or W. The D gene is left open where the match is weak. Clone sizes are given selectively: once, few, many, or a class where the clone is expanded.

j_call,clone_size,d_call,cdr3_length,v_call,cdr3_aa,cdr3_nt
TRBJ2-5,.,.,12,TRBV6-5,CASSSPQETQYF,TGTGCCAGCAGTTCCCCACAAGAGACCCAGTACTTC
TRBJ2-2,.,.,15,TRBV6-2/TRBV6-3,CASSYSGQNTGELFF,TGTGCCAGCAGTTACTCGGGACAGAACACCGGGGAGCTGTTTTTT
TRBJ2-7,.,.,16,TRBV7-2,CASSLVPLPTSYEQYF,TGTGCCAGCAGCTTAGTCCCTCTTCCCACATCCTACGAGCAGTACTTC
TRBJ1-1,.,.,16,TRBV9,CASSSEVGRLNTEAFF,TGTGCCAGCAGCTCAGAGGTGGGTAGGTTGAACACTGAAGCTTTCTTT
TRBJ2-2,.,.,13,TRBV5-1,CASRRASTGELFF,TGCGCCAGCAGGAGAGCTAGCACCGGGGAGCTGTTTTTT
TRBJ1-2,.,TRBD1,16,TRBV6-9,CASSEQGARANYGYTF,TGTGCCAGCAGTGAACAGGGGGCTAGGGCTAACTATGGCTACACCTTC
TRBJ1-2,.,TRBD1,17,TRBV5-8,CASSPWTGRKSMNGYTF,TGTGCCAGCAGCCCTTGGACAGGGCGAAAGTCGATGAATGGCTACACCTTC
TRBJ2-3,.,TRBD1,17,TRBV4-1,CASSHPTGGAYADTQYF,TGCGCCAGCAGCCATCCCACAGGGGGCGCTTACGCAGATACGCAGTATTTT
TRBJ1-4,.,.,17,TRBV19,CASSISQGPSTNEKLFF,TGTGCCAGTAGTATCTCACAGGGACCTTCAACTAATGAAAAACTGTTTTTT
TRBJ2-3,.,.,16,TRBV2,CASRRRGYTSTDTQYF,TGTGCCAGCCGCAGACGCGGATATACTAGCACAGATACGCAGTATTTT
TRBJ1-2,.,TRBD1,12,TRBV11-2,CASSSRQGGYTF,TGTGCCAGCAGCTCTAGACAGGGGGGCTACACCTTC
TRBJ1-2,.,.,13,TRBV5-4,CASSVDRGYGYTF,TGTGCCAGCAGCGTCGACAGAGGCTATGGCTACACCTTC
TRBJ1-2,.,.,15,TRBV7-2,CASSSHQGQGNGYTF,TGTGCCAGCAGCTCTCACCAGGGACAAGGGAATGGCTACACCTTC
TRBJ1-2,few,TRBD1,14,TRBV19,CASKEQGAFYGYTF,TGTGCCAGTAAAGAACAGGGGGCGTTCTATGGCTACACCTTC
TRBJ1-6,once,TRBD1,13,TRBV10-3,CAISRDSNSPLHF,TGTGCCATCAGTCGGGACAGTAATTCACCCCTCCACTTT
TRBJ2-1,.,.,14,TRBV10-1,CASTRGSGGNEQFF,TGCGCCAGCACCAGGGGATCGGGGGGCAATGAGCAGTTCTTC
TRBJ2-7,.,.,16,TRBV19,CASSIGGVADTYEQYF,TGTGCCAGTAGTATAGGTGGAGTAGCGGATACCTACGAGCAGTACTTC
TRBJ2-1,.,.,15,TRBV3-1/TRBV3-2,CASSPSSVGVNEQFF,TGTGCCAGCAGCCCATCTTCGGTCGGGGTAAATGAGCAGTTCTTC
TRBJ1-1,once,TRBD1,12,TRBV6-5,CASRQGSTEAFF,TGTGCCAGCCGACAGGGTAGCACTGAAGCTTTCTTT